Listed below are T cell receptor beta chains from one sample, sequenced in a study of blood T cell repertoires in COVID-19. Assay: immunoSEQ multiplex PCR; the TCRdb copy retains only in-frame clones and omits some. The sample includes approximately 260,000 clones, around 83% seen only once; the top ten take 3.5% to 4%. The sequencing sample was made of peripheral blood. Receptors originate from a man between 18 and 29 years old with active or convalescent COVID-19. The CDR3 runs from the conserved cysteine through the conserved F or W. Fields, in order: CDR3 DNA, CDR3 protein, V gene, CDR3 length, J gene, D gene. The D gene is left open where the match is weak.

TGTGCCAGCAGTCTGGGAGGGGAGAATCAGCCCCAGCATTTT CASSLGGENQPQHF TRBV28 14 TRBJ1-5 -
TGTGCCAGCAGTTACCCGTCCTTCCTAGCGGGAGAGGGAGAGACCCAGTACTTC CASSYPSFLAGEGETQYF TRBV6-2/TRBV6-3 18 TRBJ2-5 TRBD2
TGCGCCAGCAGCTTGGGGGGTCTAGGGGATGAGCAGTTCTTC CASSLGGLGDEQFF TRBV5-1 14 TRBJ2-1 -
TGTGCCAGCACTCACCCCGGGGGAGCTTTCTTT CASTHPGGAFF TRBV6-5 11 TRBJ1-1 -
TGTGCCAGCAGTGAGGTGCCATCAGAAGAGCAGTACTTC CASSEVPSEEQYF TRBV6-1 13 TRBJ2-7 -
TGTGCCAGCAGCCCCGTGGAGGGATTAGCTTCATGGGGAAACACCATATATTTT CASSPVEGLASWGNTIYF TRBV9 18 TRBJ1-3 -
TGTGCCAGCAGCTTATTCCGACTAGCGCGGGGCAATGAGCAGTTCTTC CASSLFRLARGNEQFF TRBV7-2 16 TRBJ2-1 TRBD2
TGTGCCAGCAGCTTTTCTAGCGGGTCTAGCTCCTACGAGCAGTACTTC CASSFSSGSSSYEQYF TRBV11-1 16 TRBJ2-7 TRBD2
TGTGCCAGCAGCAAAATCCCCGGGACAAGGATGTACAATGAGCAGTTCTTC CASSKIPGTRMYNEQFF TRBV28 17 TRBJ2-1 -
TGTGCCAGCAGTCCTCGGACAGGTCAGAACTATGGCTACACCTTC CASSPRTGQNYGYTF TRBV27 15 TRBJ1-2 TRBD1
TGCGCCAGCAGCAGCACAGGGTACGAGACCCAGTACTTC CASSSTGYETQYF TRBV4-1 13 TRBJ2-5 -
TGCGCCAGCACTGACTATAGCAATCAGCCCCAGCATTTT CASTDYSNQPQHF TRBV10-2 13 TRBJ1-5 -
TGTGCCACCAGCAGAGAAGGGGGGGTTACTGAAGCTTTCTTT CATSREGGVTEAFF TRBV15 14 TRBJ1-1 -
TGTGCCAGCAGGAAACCGGGACAACTCCAAGAGACCCAGTACTTC CASRKPGQLQETQYF TRBV11-2 15 TRBJ2-5 -
TGCGCCAGCAGCCAAGACAGGGCCAGCTCCTACGAGCAGTACTTC CASSQDRASSYEQYF TRBV4-3 15 TRBJ2-7 -